The clone carrying this T cell receptor (beta chain) has a count of ten or more. Its specificity is not known. This sample was included in a study of T cells in Graves' hyperthyroidism and ophthalmopathy. Points from the study as a whole: It was a median about 6 months before onset that the model predicted ophthalmopathy.

The TCR beta CDR3 regions underwent amplification using RNA transcripts as the source. Carried out on the TCR CDR3, a first-round RT-PCR used the HTBI primer set. TCRdb fed the multiplex PCR reads into MiXCR, producing one record per CDR3 protein. The sample carries 350,000 to 400,000 distinct CDR3 sequences, under 20% recorded once. The authors deemed Graves' hyperthyroidism stable absent ophthalmopathy progression within 18 months. PBMCs stemmed from around 10 ml fresh peripheral blood. Trimming pared 2 bases from V and 1 base from J, leaving 8 bases between. The CDR3 is made up of 14 amino acids. Germline CDR1 LGHDT, CDR2 YNNKEL (reference sequence).

Source material: blood. This rearrangement joins TRBV3-1 to TRBJ1-1; D unclear. This receptor was taken from a woman younger than 35 with Graves' hyperthyroidism. The CDR3 DNA reads TGTGCCAGCAGCCAACGGGCAGGGAACACTGAAGCTTTCTTT. As protein: CASSQRAGNTEAFF.